Below are 23 T cell receptor beta chains sequenced from a single sample in a study of Graves' ophthalmopathy and Graves' hyperthyroidism. RNA transcripts provided the template for amplifying TCR beta CDR3 regions. After a first-round RT-PCR with HTBI primers, a second-round multiplex PCR was run. From the multiplex PCR reads, TCRdb called clonotypes with MiXCR, one entry per CDR3 protein. The sample lists 600,000 to 950,000 distinct CDR3 sequences; roughly 40% were seen once. Sequenced sample: peripheral blood. These receptors all come from an adult man with Graves' ophthalmopathy.

This rearrangement joins TRBV29-1 to TRBJ2-7; 7 positions agree with TRBD2. Trimming took 4 bases from V and 7 from J; bases not matched to a gene: 13. The CDR3 covers 14 residues. Germline assignment: CDR1 SQVTM and CDR2 ANQGSEA. In nucleotides, the CDR3 is TGCAGCGTTGCAGAGGGAGGGCCTGGGGATGAGCAGTACTTC. It codes for CSVAEGGPGDEQYF.

This clonotype was seen a few times. J is TRBJ2-7 and V is TRBV18; D may be TRBD2 (5 bases). V lost 5 bases and J 0 bases, leaving 11 bases between the germline ends. Germline CDR1 reads KGHSH; CDR2 reads LQKENI. The CDR3 is 14 amino acids. The CDR3 bases are TGTGCCAGCTCAGGACTGGGGAACTCCTACGAGCAGTACTTC. It specifies CASSGLGNSYEQYF.

The chain uses TRBV15 and TRBJ2-1; 7 bases map to TRBD2. This CDR3 contains 13 residues. Germline V gene lookup returns CDR1 LNHNV and CDR2 YYDKDF (reference sequence). J gave up 2 bases and V 7 bases, and 2 bases lay outside the gene matches. The CDR3 region has the DNA TGTGCCACCAAGCGGGGAGCCTACAATGAGCAGTTCTTC. Translated: CATKRGAYNEQFF. Variable domain in full (rest from reference TRBV15 and TRBJ2-1): DAMVIQNPRYQVTQFGKPVTLSCSQTLNHNVMYWYQQKSSQAPKLLFHYYDKDFNNEADTPDNFQSRRPNTSFCFLDIRSPGLGDTAMYLCATKRGAYNEQFFGPGTRLTVL.

With regard to this clonotype: A read error may be the cause here, since a much bigger clone is one base away. The chain carries TRBV25-1 and TRBJ2-5; D is uncertain. The V end lost 5 bases, the J end lost 0 bases, and 7 bases lay between the germline ends. Germline CDR1 and CDR2: MGHDK and SYGVNS. CDR3 length: 13 amino acids. The CDR3: CASSYQNQETQYF. CDR3 nucleotides: TGTGCCAGCAGTTACCAGAACCAAGAGACCCAGTACTTC.

The chain combines TRBV19 with TRBJ2-5; 8 nucleotides match TRBD1. The germline V gene encodes CDR1 LNHDA and CDR2 SQIVND (reference sequence). V dropped 7 bases and J dropped 0; count of bases not matched to a gene: 7. The CDR3 has 15 amino acids. CDR3 sequence (DNA): TGTGCCAGTAAACCGGGACAGGCGGACCAAGAGACCCAGTACTTC. As protein: CASKPGQADQETQYF.

This clonotype has a count of ten or more. V is TRBV19 and J is TRBJ1-6; 7 positions agree with TRBD1. CDR1 is LNHDA and CDR2 is SQIVND in the germline V gene (reference sequence). The V and J ends lost 9 bases and 7 bases, in that order; junction bases with no gene match: 9. This CDR3 region has 14 residues. The chain's CDR3 is CASQPGQWNSPLHF. CDR3 in DNA: TGTGCCAGCCAACCGGGACAGTGGAATTCACCCCTCCACTTT.

The chain links TRBV2 to TRBJ2-7, with 7 bases matching TRBD1. The J segment lost 6 bases and the V segment lost 5 bases, leaving 7 bases of the junction unmatched. CDR1 is SNHLY and CDR2 is FYNNEI in the germline V gene. This CDR3 spans 13 amino acids. The CDR3 is CASSRQGRGEQYF. Written as DNA, the CDR3 is TGTGCCAGCAGTAGACAGGGTCGGGGCGAGCAGTACTTC.

This clonotype turned up a few times. The chain recombines TRBV5-1 with TRBJ2-5; TRBD1 matches at 8 bases. V lost 2 bases to trimming and J lost 0 bases; unmatched junction nucleotides: 3. CDR1 and CDR2 from the germline V gene are SGHRS and YFSETQ. The CDR3 length is 15 residues. CDR3 coding DNA: TGCGCCAGCAGCTTCGGGACAGGTAACCAAGAGACCCAGTACTTC. It codes for CASSFGTGNQETQYF.

CDR3 sequence reads: CATSSVQGRGYTF. The CDR3, as DNA: TGTGCCACCAGCAGTGTGCAGGGCCGAGGCTACACCTTC. J is TRBJ1-2 and V is TRBV15; a weak D match, TRBD1 (5 bases). Trimming pared 3 bases from V and 8 bases from J, leaving 13 bases between. The length of the CDR3 is 13 residues. CDR1 and CDR2 from the germline V gene are LNHNV and YYDKDF (reference sequence).

This clonotype showed up many times. The CDR3 DNA sequence: TGTGCCAGCAGCGTTGGGGGCAGGGGCTACACCTTC. The encoded protein is CASSVGGRGYTF. The V gene is TRBV9, the J gene TRBJ1-2, with D perhaps matching TRBD1 (6 bases). With 2 bases removed from V and 8 bases from J, the gap between germline ends came to 10 bases. The V gene's germline CDR1 is SGDLS and CDR2 YYNGEE. The CDR3 spans 12 residues.

The sample holds a few counts of this clonotype. This chain connects TRBV7-2 to TRBJ2-7, with D perhaps TRBD2 (5 bases). CDR1 and CDR2 from the germline V gene are SGHTA and FQGNSA. Trimming took 5 bases from V and 0 from J, leaving 14 bases between them. The CDR3 is made up of 15 amino acids. CDR3 nucleotide sequence: TGTGCCAGCAGCCCCCAGGACTCAAGCTCCTACGAGCAGTACTTC. The encoded protein is CASSPQDSSSYEQYF.

In this sample, this clonotype turned up a few times. V usage is TRBV9 and J usage is TRBJ2-7; no firm D call. This CDR3 is 13 amino acids long. Germline V gene sequence: CDR1 SGDLS, CDR2 YYNGEE. V lost 5 bases and J 2 bases, leaving 11 bases between the germline ends. The CDR3 is CASSLSEAYEQYF. CDR3 nucleotide sequence: TGTGCCAGCAGTTTATCCGAGGCCTACGAGCAGTACTTC.

The genes are TRBV25-1 and TRBJ2-2; the match to TRBD2 covers 7 bases. Unmatched junction bases numbered 12, after V lost 5 bases and J lost 3 bases. The CDR3 is 17 residues long. Per the germline V gene, CDR1 is MGHDK and CDR2 is SYGVNS. The CDR3 reads CASSFLRTSLDTGELFF. In DNA form, the CDR3 reads TGTGCCAGCAGTTTCCTGCGGACTAGTCTGGACACCGGGGAGCTGTTTTTT.

This rearrangement joins TRBV24-1 to TRBJ2-1, with 8 bases aligning to TRBD1. The last part of the DNA fits TRBJ2-7 better; the J call may be wrong. The CDR3 is made up of 16 amino acids. Per germline, CDR1 KGHDR and CDR2 SFDVKD. DNA of the CDR3: TGTGCCACCAGTGACTCCTCAACAGGGGGAGAAGACGAGCAGTACTTC. It encodes CATSDSSTGGEDEQYF.

The gene calls are TRBV20-1 and TRBJ2-7; D assignment may be TRBD1 or TRBD2 (5 bases each). The germline V gene has CDR1 DFQATT and CDR2 SNEGSKA (reference sequence). CDR3 length: 13 residues. V shed 0 bases and J shed 4 bases, with 10 bases lying between them. The CDR3 nucleotides are TGCAGTGCTAGAGACATTGGGACGTACGAGCAGTACTTC. It specifies CSARDIGTYEQYF.

For this clonotype: The junction differs from germline at one of its ends, possibly a read error. The CDR3 here is CATSDPGRGEQFF. In DNA form, the CDR3 reads TGTGCCACCAGTGACCCCGGCAGGGGCGAGCAGTTTTTT. The chain joins TRBV24-1 to TRBJ2-2; D is perhaps TRBD1 (6 bases). CDR1 and CDR2 (germline): KGHDR, SFDVKD. The CDR3 consists of 13 residues.

Comments on this clonotype: A much larger clone lies one base from this, so it may be a read error. Likely a read error: the CDR3 ends without its conserved phenylalanine or tryptophan. This chain connects TRBV7-9 to TRBJ2-7; no firm D call. The V gene's germline CDR1 is SEHNR and CDR2 FQNEAQ (reference sequence). The CDR3 is 11 amino acids. V lost 6 bases, J lost 5 bases, and 8 bases lay in between. As DNA, the CDR3 is TGTGCCAGCAGTAACATGGACGAGCAGTACCTC. Its protein product is CASSNMDEQYL.

This clonotype was picked up many times. The chain employs TRBV19 and TRBJ1-5; perhaps TRBD1 as D (6 bases). The CDR3 is made up of 13 amino acids. Per the germline V gene, CDR1 is LNHDA and CDR2 is SQIVND (reference sequence). V was clipped by 9 bases and J by 4 bases, with 13 bases between them. CDR3 in DNA: TGTGCCAGCAGCTCCCAGGGGAATCAGCCCCAGCATTTT. The encoded protein is CASSSQGNQPQHF. Looking up the rest from reference TRBV19 and TRBJ1-5 gives the full variable domain: DGGITQSPKYLFRKEGQNVTLSCEQNLNHDAMYWYRQDPGQGLRLIYYSQIVNDFQKGDIAEGYSVSREKKESFPLTVTSAQKNPTAFYLCASSSQGNQPQHFGDGTRLSIL.

This clonotype was detected many times. This chain joins TRBV7-9 and TRBJ1-1; no reliable D call. This CDR3 contains 12 residues. CDR1 is SEHNR and CDR2 is FQNEAQ in the germline V gene (reference sequence). Between the trimmed V and J ends, which lost 5 bases and 6 bases, there was a span of 10 bases. The DNA for the CDR3 is TGTGCCAGCAGCCCAGACATACCTGAAGCTTTCTTT. It translates to CASSPDIPEAFF. Looking up the rest from reference TRBV7-9 and TRBJ1-1 gives the full variable domain: DTGVSQNPRHKITKRGQNVTFRCDPISEHNRLYWYRQTLGQGPEFLTYFQNEAQLEKSRLLSDRFSAERPKGSFSTLEIQRTEQGDSAMYLCASSPDIPEAFFGQGTRLTVV.

For the CDR3, the DNA is TGTGCCAGCAGTCTCCCCCCCCGACCGTCTACGACCCAGTACTTC. It codes for CASSLPPRPSTTQYF. The chain combines TRBV7-3 with TRBJ2-5; D remains unclear. The germline V and J ends were trimmed by 6 bases and 7 bases, with 21 bases remaining between them. This CDR3 contains 15 residues. CDR1 and CDR2 (germline): SGHTA, FQGTGA.

On this clonotype itself: Relative to the germline gene, one junction end is altered; a read error may explain this. The chain employs TRBV7-9 and TRBJ2-2; 8 nucleotides agree with TRBD1. Germline-derived CDR1 and CDR2 are SEHNR and FQNEAQ (reference sequence). The CDR3 has 14 amino acids. This CDR3 is CASSWTGLTGELVF. The CDR3 region has the DNA TGTGCCAGCAGCTGGACAGGGCTCACCGGGGAGCTGGTTTTT.

The rearrangement links TRBV7-9 to TRBJ2-7; no clear D. This CDR3 spans 11 amino acids. Trimming removed 3 bases from V and 5 bases from J, with 5 bases in between. Germline CDR1 and CDR2: SEHNR and FQNEAQ (reference sequence). DNA for the CDR3: TGTGCCAGCAGCTTTAACAACGAGCAGTACTTC. Residues: CASSFNNEQYF.

This clonotype has a single count. The chain joins TRBV6-5 to TRBJ2-7; 8 bases line up with TRBD1. CDR1 is MNHEY and CDR2 is SVGAGI in the germline V gene. V was pared by 8 bases and J by 2 bases, with 8 bases of the junction left unmatched. The length of the CDR3 is 14 residues. Written as DNA, the CDR3 is TGTGCCAGCGGTTTATTCAGGGGGCCCTACGAGCAGTACTTC. It translates to CASGLFRGPYEQYF.